Listed below are T cell receptor beta chains from one sample, sequenced in a study of CD8+CD57+ T cells in acquired aplastic anemia. TCRdb re-called the reads through MiXCR, storing one row per CDR3 protein. This table holds roughly 220,000 distinct CDR3 sequences, 50% to 70% found once. The sequenced sample was sorted CD4+, CD8+, or CD8+CD57+ T cells (not recorded which) from PBMCs. These receptors were collected from a human donor with aplastic anemia. Both conserved end residues are trimmed from each CDR3. The order of the fields is J gene, clone size, V gene, CDR3 protein. Rows give clone size only sometimes, using once, few, many, or a class for an expanded clone.

TRBJ2-2	NA	TRBV7-3	ASSLSAPMGLAGELF
TRBJ2-7	NA	TRBV6-4	ASEEQY
TRBJ2-3	NA	TRBV10-3	AIMASGRVGSGTQY
TRBJ2-7	NA	TRBV10-3	ASSTGTPPVYEQY
TRBJ2-3	NA	TRBV7-2	ASSYAPDTQY
TRBJ2-2	few	TRBV10-3	AIAGAGDTGELF
TRBJ1-5	NA	TRBV2	ASRDGGTQPQH
TRBJ2-1	NA	TRBV2	ASSGGRAASYNEQF
TRBJ1-2	NA	TRBV29-1	SADGYT
TRBJ2-3	many	TRBV10-3	AISPLGIQSTDTQY
TRBJ2-3	NA	TRBV7-2	ASSQSGVVTDTQY
TRBJ1-5	NA	TRBV29-1	SVRTGTSNQPQH
TRBJ1-6	NA	TRBV18	ASSPVPTHSSYNSPLH
TRBJ2-1	NA	TRBV5-1	ASSLVLYNEQF
TRBJ2-1	NA	TRBV10-3	AISERTSGRYEQF
TRBJ2-1	many	TRBV7-3	ASSSKVGGYNEQF
TRBJ2-1	NA	TRBV2	ASSGGTGSYNEQF
TRBJ2-3	NA	TRBV5-1	ASSLEGTLTDTQY
TRBJ1-1	NA	TRBV12-3/TRBV12-4	ASNMRTGRTDEAF
TRBJ2-3	NA	TRBV20-1	SARSLKIYTDTQY
TRBJ1-6	NA	TRBV9	ASSQTGANSPLH
TRBJ2-1	NA	TRBV25-1	ASSPGLAGELSYNEQF
TRBJ1-3	NA	TRBV11-2	ASSLRTGADTIY
TRBJ2-1	NA	TRBV29-1	SVRGGFNEQF
TRBJ2-3	NA	TRBV11-2	ASTPGLAGEDTQY
TRBJ2-3	NA	TRBV2	ASRWTSGTYTDTQY
TRBJ2-3	NA	TRBV20-1	SGEGLGGTIVWDTQY
TRBJ2-7	few	TRBV29-1	SVGSVYSYEQY
TRBJ1-5	NA	TRBV6-1	ASMPAGNQPQH
TRBJ2-5	NA	TRBV15	ATSVSGPRGATQY
TRBJ2-1	once	TRBV24-1	ATGNRNSYNEQF
TRBJ2-7	NA	TRBV5-4	ASSYGGRGKKEQY
TRBJ2-1	many	TRBV5-4	ASSAPLGEQF
TRBJ2-7	NA	TRBV10-3	AIGKTSGDGSYEQY
TRBJ2-7	NA	TRBV24-1	ATSVAKEGASYEQY
TRBJ2-7	many	TRBV2	ASNPSGGVSYEQY
TRBJ2-3	NA	TRBV19	ASSRKPLAVSTDTQY
TRBJ2-7	NA	TRBV10-2	ASIEPGAYEQY
TRBJ1-2	NA	TRBV12-3/TRBV12-4	ASSEGGDGYT
TRBJ1-2	NA	TRBV20-1	SAIWDRGGYT
TRBJ2-5	NA	TRBV7-9	ASSSHAGGVTQY
TRBJ1-4	many	TRBV7-8	ASSPRRVGNEKLF
TRBJ2-7	NA	TRBV20-1	SASGARGFSYEQY
TRBJ1-2	NA	TRBV13	ASSLGPDPYGYT
TRBJ2-7	NA	TRBV7-9	ASSLPGGPYEQY
TRBJ1-2	NA	TRBV5-5	ASSGGQGGT
TRBJ2-2	NA	TRBV12-3/TRBV12-4	ASSENRVTNTGELF
TRBJ1-5	many	TRBV19	ASRWREPNQPQH
TRBJ2-5	NA	TRBV4-1	ASSQDRGQEETQY
TRBJ1-4	NA	TRBV5-6	ASSQDQAGLAEKLF
TRBJ2-4	many	TRBV20-1	SARVRAGGPENIQY
TRBJ2-7	NA	TRBV10-3	ATAGLALSSSYEQY
TRBJ1-2	NA	TRBV29-1	SVEPRGGASYGYT
TRBJ2-1	NA	TRBV24-1	ATSGGQGGYNEQF
TRBJ2-7	few	TRBV20-1	SAPHSGTSSYEQY
TRBJ1-1	NA	TRBV2	ASIKDTMNTEAF
TRBJ2-4	NA	TRBV15	ATSRDWGPSIQY
TRBJ2-1	once	TRBV7-2	ASSLIGEGLGEQF
TRBJ1-2	NA	TRBV29-1	SVEGPRRQGRGYT